The 23 T cell receptor beta chains listed next were all sequenced from one sample in a study of PD-1 blockade in classical Hodgkin lymphoma. Time point reported: cycle 4 day 1 (C4D1), after less than seven weeks of nivolumab. All the patients suffered relapse after autologous stem cell transplantation, and brentuximab vedotin exposure differed. Using immunoSEQ multiplex PCR, the repertoire was profiled, and TCRdb retains in-frame clones only, with some absent. This repertoire shows roughly 49,000 clones, 90% found once; its top ten account for about 15%. Sequencing was performed on peripheral blood mononuclear cells (PBMCs), taken before the fourth cycle of nivolumab. The source of these receptors is a human donor with classical Hodgkin lymphoma.

The rearrangement joins TRBV19 to TRBJ1-1; 8 bases are a match to TRBD1. CDR1 and CDR2 (germline): LNHDA, SQIVND (reference sequence). The CDR3 covers 14 residues. Trimming cost V 1 base and J 7 bases; bases outside gene matches: 5. The CDR3 DNA reads TGTGCCAGTAGTATAGGACAGGGGCGATATGAAGCTTTCTTT. Protein: CASSIGQGRYEAFF.

The chain joins TRBV29-1 to TRBJ2-4; possibly TRBD2 for D (6 bases). The CDR3 sequence is 15 residues long. Germline V CDR1 and CDR2: SQVTM, ANQGSEA. The ends were cut back, 7 bases at V and 6 bases at J, with 22 bases in the middle. Here the CDR3 reads CSASTRGLGRNIQYF. DNA of the CDR3: TGCAGCGCCTCCACGCGGGGTTTAGGGAGAAACATTCAGTACTTC. Drawing the rest from reference TRBV29-1 and TRBJ2-4, the complete variable domain is SAVISQKPSRDICQRGTSLTIQCQVDSQVTMMFWYRQQPGQSLTLIATANQGSEATYESGFVIDKFPISRPNLTFSTLTVSNMSPEDSSIYLCSASTRGLGRNIQYFGAGTRLSVL.

A few counts support this clone. The chain combines TRBV19 with TRBJ1-2; D remains ambiguous. Trimming removed 7 bases at V and 4 bases at J, with 10 bases between. The length of the CDR3 is 12 residues. CDR1 and CDR2 from the germline V gene are LNHDA and SQIVND (reference sequence). The CDR3: CASTGIRYGYTF. The DNA for the CDR3 is TGTGCCAGTACCGGGATTCGCTATGGCTACACCTTC.

This clone came up once. V is TRBV9 and J is TRBJ2-7; the D gene is possibly TRBD2 (6 bases). CDR1 is SGDLS, CDR2 YYNGEE, per germline. V dropped 0 bases and J dropped 3 bases, with 13 bases sitting between them. This CDR3 has 15 amino acids. CDR3 coding DNA: TGTGCCAGCAGCGTAGGTGGTAGCGGAGTCTACGAGCAGTACTTC. Protein sequence: CASSVGGSGVYEQYF.

J is TRBJ1-3 and V is TRBV11-2; maybe TRBD1 (5 bases). The CDR3 runs 17 residues. Germline V gene lookup returns CDR1 SGHAT and CDR2 FQNNGV. Trimming stripped 7 bases from V and 0 bases from J, with 19 bases between. CDR3 nucleotides: TGTGCCAGCACGCTACTTATGGGGGTTTCCTCTGGAAACACCATATATTTT. It translates to CASTLLMGVSSGNTIYF.

The chain has TRBV18 and TRBJ2-2, with D possibly being TRBD1 (5 bases). V shed 1 base and J shed 7 bases, with 7 bases lying between them. This CDR3 is built from 13 residues. CDR1 is KGHSH, CDR2 LQKENI, per germline. CDR3 sequence (DNA): TGTGCCAGCTCACCACAGGGGTACGGGGAGCTGTTTTTT. Amino acids: CASSPQGYGELFF.

The V call is TRBV27, the J call TRBJ1-1; no firm D call. Germline V gives CDR1 MNHEY, CDR2 SMNVEV (reference sequence). The CDR3 is made up of 13 amino acids. Trimming cost V 10 bases and J 2 bases, with 14 bases left between them. The CDR3 DNA is TGTGCCACCGCTCTCCAGACAAACACTGAAGCTTTCTTT. As protein: CATALQTNTEAFF.

The chain recombines TRBV28 with TRBJ1-5, with a possible D match to TRBD1 (6 bases). The germline CDR1 and CDR2 sequences are MDHEN and SYDVKM. V dropped 5 bases and J dropped 1 base, with 15 bases sitting between them. The CDR3 covers 16 residues. This CDR3 reads CASSINRAGSNQPQHF. The CDR3 coding sequence is TGTGCCAGCAGTATAAACAGGGCAGGGAGCAATCAGCCCCAGCATTTT.

CDR3 bases: TGCGCCAGCAGTCCCAACCGGGCTCCGCCAGAGACCCAGTACTTC. Amino acid sequence: CASSPNRAPPETQYF. The V call is TRBV23-1, the J call TRBJ2-5; D gene uncertain. TRBV23-1 falls under the ORF class, with uncertain function. The CDR3 is made up of 15 amino acids. V was clipped by 4 bases and J by 4 bases, with 16 bases between them.

This clone was found once. The genes are TRBV27 and TRBJ2-1, with D perhaps TRBD1 (5 bases). In germline, CDR1 is MNHEY, CDR2 SMNVEV (reference sequence). Trimming pared 6 bases from V and 11 bases from J, leaving 11 bases between. The CDR3 contains 11 residues. The CDR3 coding sequence is TGTGCCAGCAGCCTGGGGCGCAAGCAGTTCTTC. This encodes CASSLGRKQFF.

This clone was detected only once. The J gene is TRBJ2-7, the V gene TRBV5-1; D gene unclear. Germline V gene lookup returns CDR1 SGHRS and CDR2 YFSETQ. Trimming shortened V by 4 bases and J by 2 bases, and 7 bases separated the two germline ends. CDR3 length: 12 amino acids. The CDR3 DNA follows: TGCGCCAGCAGCACCGACACCTACGAGCAGTACTTC. Translating gives CASSTDTYEQYF.

The genes are TRBV6-1 and TRBJ2-7; 12 bases line up with TRBD2. CDR3 length equals 14 residues. The ends lost 4 bases at V and 4 bases at J; junction bases unmatched: 2. The germline V gene has CDR1 MNHNS and CDR2 SASEGT. This chain's CDR3 is CASSVTSGSYEQYF. The CDR3 region has the DNA TGTGCCAGCAGTGTGACTAGCGGGAGTTACGAGCAGTACTTC.

CDR3 coding DNA: TGTGCCAGCTCCCAAAGGGGGAGAAGCACAGATACGCAGTATTTT. Translating gives CASSQRGRSTDTQYF. This rearrangement joins TRBV6-5 to TRBJ2-3, with D possibly being TRBD1 (6 bases). Germline CDR1 reads MNHEY; CDR2 reads SVGAGI. Trimming shortened V by 8 bases and J by 0 bases, and 15 bases separated the two germline ends. This CDR3 contains 15 residues.

The rearrangement links TRBV19 to TRBJ1-5; D not certain. Germline V CDR1 and CDR2: LNHDA, SQIVND (reference sequence). This CDR3 region has 14 residues. The germline V and J ends were trimmed by 2 bases and 8 bases, with 13 bases remaining between them. CDR3 sequence (DNA): TGTGCCAGTAGTATAATCAGAGTCGAGGAGCCCCAGCATTTT. This codes for CASSIIRVEEPQHF.

The chain joins TRBV7-2 to TRBJ2-2, with 8 bases lining up with TRBD2. The CDR3 extends over 14 amino acids. The germline V gene encodes CDR1 SGHTA and CDR2 FQGNSA. Losses at the gene ends were 1 base for V and 8 bases for J; bases not matched to a gene: 3. The CDR3 reads CASSLVSSGGELFF. The DNA of the CDR3 is TGTGCCAGCAGCTTAGTGTCTAGCGGGGGGGAGCTGTTTTTT.

This chain uses TRBV28 with TRBJ2-7, with D uncertain. Germline V CDR1 and CDR2: MDHEN, SYDVKM. V lost 6 bases and J 0 bases, leaving 12 bases between the germline ends. The CDR3 has 14 residues. As DNA, the CDR3 is TGTGCCAGCAGCAAAAACCTAGACTCCTACGAGCAGTACTTC. This gives the protein CASSKNLDSYEQYF.

The J gene is TRBJ2-1, the V gene TRBV6-1; tentative D call: TRBD1 (6 bases). The ends were cut back, 2 bases at V and 6 bases at J, with 14 bases in the middle. This CDR3 region has 15 residues. The germline V gene has CDR1 MNHNS and CDR2 SASEGT. CDR3 residues: CASSEYRVGGNEQFF. The CDR3 DNA reads as TGTGCCAGCAGTGAATACAGGGTAGGGGGCAATGAGCAGTTCTTC.

The chain employs TRBV6-5 and TRBJ2-7; the match to TRBD2 covers 10 bases. Trimming at V came to 6 bases and at J to 3 bases, leaving 5 bases not matched to a gene. This CDR3 region has 14 residues. Germline loops: CDR1 MNHEY, CDR2 SVGAGI. The CDR3, as DNA: TGTGCCAGCAGCCCCCTAGCGGGAGACTACGAGCAGTACTTC. Protein sequence: CASSPLAGDYEQYF.

The genes are TRBV25-1 and TRBJ1-3; D is undetermined. Germline CDR1 and CDR2: MGHDK and SYGVNS. V was trimmed by 2 bases and J by 0 bases, leaving 8 bases between them. The CDR3 loop spans 15 amino acids. This chain's CDR3 is CASSELHNSGNTIYF. The CDR3 nucleotides read TGTGCCAGCAGTGAACTACATAACTCTGGAAACACCATATATTTT.

The rearrangement links TRBV6-5 to TRBJ2-7; D gene unclear. The germline V gene encodes CDR1 MNHEY and CDR2 SVGAGI. The CDR3 length is 13 residues. V gave up 0 bases and J gave up 7 bases, with 10 bases separating them. In DNA form, the CDR3 reads TGTGCCAGCAGTTACTCGACACTGAGTGAGCAGTACTTC. Translating it yields CASSYSTLSEQYF.

This clone was seen only once. The chain joins TRBV6-5 to TRBJ2-2; either TRBD1 or TRBD2 may supply D (5 bases each). Looked up from germline, CDR1 is MNHEY and CDR2 is SVGAGI. This CDR3 is 15 amino acids long. V was cut by 5 bases and J by 3 bases, with 13 bases left in between. CDR3 loop: CASSPSGTDTGELFF. CDR3 coding DNA: TGTGCCAGCAGTCCGTCCGGGACCGACACCGGGGAGCTGTTTTTT.

The gene calls are TRBV6-6 and TRBJ2-2; D not resolved. The ends were cut back, 8 bases at V and 7 bases at J, with 14 bases in the middle. The germline CDR1 and CDR2 sequences are MNHNY and SVGAGI (reference sequence). This CDR3 region has 13 residues. In DNA form, the CDR3 reads TGTGCCAGCTCCCCTTCGGTGATCGGGGAGCTGTTTTTT. Translation gives CASSPSVIGELFF.

This clone was seen once. J is TRBJ1-2 and V is TRBV21-1. TRBV21-1 is an annotated pseudogene. The CDR3 length is 13 residues. For the CDR3, the DNA is TGTGCCAGCAGCAAAGGAGGTATCTATGGCTACACCTTC. Translation: CASSKGGIYGYTF.